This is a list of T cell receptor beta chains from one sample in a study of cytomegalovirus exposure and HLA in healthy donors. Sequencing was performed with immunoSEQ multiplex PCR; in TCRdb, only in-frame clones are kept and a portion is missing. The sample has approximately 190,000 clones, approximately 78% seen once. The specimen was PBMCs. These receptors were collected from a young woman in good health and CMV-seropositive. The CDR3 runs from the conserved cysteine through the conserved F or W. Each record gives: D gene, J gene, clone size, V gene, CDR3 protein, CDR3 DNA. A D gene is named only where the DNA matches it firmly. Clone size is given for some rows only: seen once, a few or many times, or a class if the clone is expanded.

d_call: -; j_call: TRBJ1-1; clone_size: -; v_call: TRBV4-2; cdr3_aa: CASSQITGAMNTEAFF; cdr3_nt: TGTGCCAGCAGCCAAATCACAGGAGCCATGAACACTGAAGCTTTCTTT
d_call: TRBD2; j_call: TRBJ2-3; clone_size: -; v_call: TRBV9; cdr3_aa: CASSVAAGGGYTQYF; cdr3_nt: TGTGCCAGCAGCGTAGCAGCGGGGGGAGGTTATACGCAGTATTTT
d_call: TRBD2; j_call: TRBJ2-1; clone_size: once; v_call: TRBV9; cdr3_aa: CASSGGLHNEQFF; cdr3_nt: TGTGCCAGCAGCGGGGGACTACACAATGAGCAGTTCTTC
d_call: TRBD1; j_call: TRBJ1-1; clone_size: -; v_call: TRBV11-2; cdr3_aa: CASSPGTGRAFF; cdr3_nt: TGTGCCAGCAGCCCTGGGACAGGTAGAGCTTTCTTT
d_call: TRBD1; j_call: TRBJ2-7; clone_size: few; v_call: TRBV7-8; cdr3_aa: CASSFFTGTGYYEQYF; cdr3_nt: TGTGCCAGCAGCTTTTTTACCGGGACAGGGTACTACGAGCAGTACTTC
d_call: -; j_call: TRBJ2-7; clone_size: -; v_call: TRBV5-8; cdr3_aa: CASSVGAGWGFYEQYF; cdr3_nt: TGTGCCAGCAGCGTGGGGGCCGGGTGGGGCTTCTACGAGCAGTACTTC
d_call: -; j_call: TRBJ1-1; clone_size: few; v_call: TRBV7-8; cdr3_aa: CASSLDRWNTEAFF; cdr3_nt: TGTGCCAGCAGCTTAGACAGGTGGAACACTGAAGCTTTCTTT
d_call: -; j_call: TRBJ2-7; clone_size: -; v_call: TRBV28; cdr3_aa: CASSLVQTDSEQYF; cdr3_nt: TGTGCCAGCAGTTTAGTACAGACCGATAGCGAGCAGTACTTC
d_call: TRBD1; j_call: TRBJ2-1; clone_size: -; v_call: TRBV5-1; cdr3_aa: CASSFQPGTATYNEQFF; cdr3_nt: TGCGCCAGCAGCTTCCAACCCGGGACAGCTACTTACAATGAGCAGTTCTTC
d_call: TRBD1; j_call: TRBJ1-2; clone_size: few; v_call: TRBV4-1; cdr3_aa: CASSHHTGTGTMDYGYTF; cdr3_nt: TGCGCCAGCAGCCATCACACAGGGACAGGGACGATGGACTATGGCTACACCTTC
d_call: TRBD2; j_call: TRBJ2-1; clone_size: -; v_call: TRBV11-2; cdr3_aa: CASSLVQQRGEQFF; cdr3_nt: TGTGCCAGCAGCTTAGTACAACAGCGGGGGGAGCAGTTCTTC
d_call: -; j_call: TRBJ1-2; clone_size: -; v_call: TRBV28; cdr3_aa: CASSLWGGYTF; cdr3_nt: TGTGCCAGCAGTTTATGGGGCGGCTACACCTTC
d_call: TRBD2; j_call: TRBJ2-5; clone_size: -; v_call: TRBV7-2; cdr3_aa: CASSPRTRGRDLRETQYF; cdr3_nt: TGTGCCAGCAGCCCCCGTACTCGCGGGAGGGATCTCAGGGAGACCCAGTACTTC
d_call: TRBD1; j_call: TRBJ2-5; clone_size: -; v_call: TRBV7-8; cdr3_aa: CASSPGTVQETQYF; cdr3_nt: TGTGCCAGCAGCCCTGGGACAGTTCAAGAGACCCAGTACTTC
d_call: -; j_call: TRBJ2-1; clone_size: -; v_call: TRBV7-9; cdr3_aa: CASSSITGNEQFF; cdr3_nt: TGTGCCAGCAGCTCGATAACAGGGAATGAGCAGTTCTTC